Following are 10 T cell receptor beta chains from one sample sequenced in a study of T-cell reconstitution after alpha-beta-depleted transplantation in children. Unique molecular identifiers were used to barcode this TCRbeta library. Each CDR3 protein gets one entry after TCRdb re-called the PCR reads with MiXCR. Seen here are roughly 610,000 distinct CDR3 sequences, roughly a tenth observed once, and the top ten hold about 4%. The material was PBMCs from the stem cell graft donor, obtained from the stem cell graft. All receptors derive from a human donor who donated a stem cell graft to a child with acute myeloid leukemia.

The chain links TRBV3-1 to TRBJ2-3, with 9 bases that match TRBD2. In germline, CDR1 is LGHDT, CDR2 YNNKEL (reference sequence). The CDR3 totals 18 residues. J was trimmed by 0 bases and V by 3 bases; bases with no gene match: 10. The CDR3 sequence is CASSQGSLAGQSTDTQYF. As DNA, the CDR3 is TGTGCCAGCAGCCAGGGTAGCCTAGCGGGACAAAGCACAGATACGCAGTATTTT.

This clonotype was picked up a small number of times. The rearrangement links TRBV20-1 to TRBJ2-7; D assignment may be TRBD1 or TRBD2 (5 bases each). Germline lookup yields CDR1 DFQATT and CDR2 SNEGSKA (reference sequence). The CDR3 covers 16 residues. The V end lost 7 bases, the J end lost 1 base, and 23 bases lay between the germline ends. The CDR3 region has the DNA TGCAGTGTTACAGGTACGGAGGAAACGAGGTCCTACGAGCAGTACTTC. This sequence encodes CSVTGTEETRSYEQYF.

The gene calls are TRBV6-1 and TRBJ2-2; possibly TRBD2 for D (6 bases). This CDR3 region has 15 residues. V was clipped by 2 bases and J by 3 bases, with 10 bases between them. Germline loops: CDR1 MNHNS, CDR2 SASEGT. The CDR3 nucleotides read TGTGCCAGCAGTGAATCTGGAGGGTACACCGGGGAGCTGTTTTTT. It codes for CASSESGGYTGELFF.

This clonotype was seen only a few times. The CDR3 bases are TGTGCCTGGGGGCATGGGGCCAACGTCCTGACTTTC. As protein: CAWGHGANVLTF. V and J are TRBV30 and TRBJ2-6, with D unresolved. The CDR3 loop spans 12 amino acids. Trimming removed 5 bases from V and 3 bases from J, with 5 bases in between. Germline V gives CDR1 GTSNPN, CDR2 SVGIG (reference sequence). Looking up the rest from reference TRBV30 and TRBJ2-6 gives the full variable domain: SQTIHQWPATLVQPVGSPLSLECTVEGTSNPNLYWYRQAAGRGLQLLFYSVGIGQISSEVPQNLSASRPQDRQFILSSKKLLLSDSGFYLCAWGHGANVLTFGAGSRLTVL.

The chain carries TRBV6-2 or TRBV6-3 and TRBJ2-4; the D gene is possibly TRBD1 (7 bases). CDR1 MNHEY and CDR2 SVGEGT come from the germline V gene. The CDR3 is 15 amino acids. V was cut by 6 bases and J by 10 bases, with 22 bases left in between. In DNA form, the CDR3 reads TGTGCCAGCAGGGCCCAACAGGGGAGGATTAGGATTCAGTACTTC. Translating gives CASRAQQGRIRIQYF.

This clonotype was picked up many times. The CDR3 sequence: CAIGREETQYF. The CDR3, as DNA: TGTGCCATCGGGCGAGAAGAGACCCAGTACTTC. The V and J genes are TRBV10-3 and TRBJ2-5; D unresolved. Trimming removed 8 bases at V and 3 bases at J, with 7 bases between. The CDR3 runs 11 residues. The germline gives CDR1 ENHRY, CDR2 SYGVKD.

There are a few counts of this clonotype. V usage is TRBV20-1 and J usage is TRBJ2-6, with 7 bases fitting TRBD1. The CDR3 loop spans 19 amino acids. The germline V gene has CDR1 DFQATT and CDR2 SNEGSKA (reference sequence). After removal of 2 bases from V and 0 bases from J, the junction contained 13 bases not matched to a gene. CDR3 bases: TGCAGTGCTAGACCCCGGGACAGCCTCAGAGCCTCTGGGGCCAACGTCCTGACTTTC. As protein: CSARPRDSLRASGANVLTF.

The gene calls are TRBV24-1 and TRBJ2-5; D unclear. CDR1 is KGHDR and CDR2 is SFDVKD in the germline V gene. Trimming left V 0 bases short and J 3 bases short, with 4 bases between. CDR3 length: 13 amino acids. In DNA, the CDR3 is TGTGCCACCAGTGATTTGTCGGAAGAGACCCAGTACTTC. This codes for CATSDLSEETQYF.

This rearrangement joins TRBV6-1 to TRBJ1-1, with D perhaps TRBD1 (5 bases). This CDR3 has 15 amino acids. Deletions cut 9 bases from V and 1 base from J, with 18 bases between. The germline CDR1 and CDR2 sequences are MNHNS and SASEGT. Here the CDR3 DNA reads TGTGCCAGTTTCCCCGGGGGGAGCTCGAACACTGAAGCTTTCTTT. Residues: CASFPGGSSNTEAFF.

V is TRBV12-3 or TRBV12-4 and J is TRBJ1-6; 11 bases match TRBD1. This CDR3 spans 16 amino acids. The trim removed 5 bases at V and 8 bases at J, leaving 8 bases unmatched. CDR3 sequence: CASSGGQGALDSPLHF. For the CDR3, the DNA is TGTGCCAGCAGTGGCGGACAGGGGGCTCTGGATTCACCCCTCCACTTT.